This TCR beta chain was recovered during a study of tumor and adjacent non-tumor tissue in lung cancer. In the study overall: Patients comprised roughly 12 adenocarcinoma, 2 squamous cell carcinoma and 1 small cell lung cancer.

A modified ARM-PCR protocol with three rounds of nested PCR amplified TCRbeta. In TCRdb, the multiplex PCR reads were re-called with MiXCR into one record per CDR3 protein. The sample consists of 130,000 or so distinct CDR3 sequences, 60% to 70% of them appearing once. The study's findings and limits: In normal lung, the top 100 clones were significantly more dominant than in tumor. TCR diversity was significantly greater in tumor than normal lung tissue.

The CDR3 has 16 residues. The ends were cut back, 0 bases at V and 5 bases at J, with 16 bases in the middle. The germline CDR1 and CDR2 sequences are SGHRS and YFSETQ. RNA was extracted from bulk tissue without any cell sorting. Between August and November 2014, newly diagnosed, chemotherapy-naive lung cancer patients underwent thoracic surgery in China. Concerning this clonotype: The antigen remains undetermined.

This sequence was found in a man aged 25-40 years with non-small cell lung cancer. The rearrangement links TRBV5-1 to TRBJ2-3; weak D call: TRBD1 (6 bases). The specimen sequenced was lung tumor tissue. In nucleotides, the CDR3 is TGCGCCAGCAGCTTGGGAGGGGGAGCTAACATAGATACGCAGTATTTT. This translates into CASSLGGGANIDTQYF.